The 14 T cell receptor beta chains listed next were all sequenced from one sample in a study of tumor-infiltrating lymphocytes in localized non-small cell lung cancer (dated by TCRdb to the early 2020s). Preparation of the library involved the immunoSEQ multiplex PCR assay. TCRdb's version of the immuneACCESS table is confined to in-frame rearrangements and falls short of the full clone set. An unresolved V gene accounts for under half of the shortfall where checked; the remainder is of unknown origin. This sample comprises some 15,000 clones, roughly four fifths of them detected only once. In total, the top ten clones hold 15% to 20% of the sample. The material sequenced was lung tumor tissue. Every receptor here comes from a human donor with non-small cell lung cancer.

The V call is TRBV19, the J call TRBJ2-1; D gene unclear. Germline CDR1 LNHDA, CDR2 SQIVND (reference sequence). Trimming stripped 3 bases from V and 3 bases from J, with 3 bases between. The CDR3 is made up of 12 amino acids. CDR3 sequence: CASSILYNEQFF. DNA of the CDR3: TGTGCCAGTAGTATCCTCTACAATGAGCAGTTCTTC.

The V gene is TRBV11-1, the J gene TRBJ2-7, with 9 bases that match TRBD1. Germline V lookup: CDR1 SGHAT, CDR2 FQDESV (reference sequence). With 5 bases clipped from V and 3 bases from J, the junction kept 5 bases outside the gene matches. The CDR3 loop spans 14 amino acids. The CDR3 nucleotides read TGTGCCAGCAGCCCGGGACAGGGTTACTACGAGCAGTACTTC. This translates into CASSPGQGYYEQYF.

Details on this clone: Its ends do not fully match the called genes, so a read error is possible. This rearrangement joins TRBV2 to TRBJ1-4; D gene unclear. The CDR3 is 16 amino acids. Per germline, CDR1 SNHLY and CDR2 FYNNEI. The CDR3 DNA reads TGTGCCAGCAGGGAAGGAGTAAGTTTCCTTCGTGAAAAACTGTTTTTT. As protein: CASREGVSFLREKLFF.

The rearrangement links TRBV7-9 to TRBJ2-1; possibly TRBD1 for D (5 bases). V lost 1 base to trimming and J lost 9 bases, with 19 bases between them. This CDR3 has 16 amino acids. CDR1 is SEHNR and CDR2 is FQNEAQ in the germline V gene (reference sequence). The CDR3 protein is CASSLVRAGKLGEQFF. CDR3 sequence (DNA): TGTGCCAGCAGCTTAGTTCGGGCAGGGAAATTGGGTGAGCAGTTCTTC.

J is TRBJ1-5 and V is TRBV18; D remains ambiguous. Trimming removed 6 bases from V and 7 bases from J, with 13 bases in between. Germline V gene lookup returns CDR1 KGHSH and CDR2 LQKENI. This CDR3 is 13 amino acids long. The CDR3 coding sequence is TGTGCCAGCTCCGACGGTCTTGGACAGCCCCAGCATTTT. This gives the protein CASSDGLGQPQHF.

DNA of the CDR3: TGTGCCAGCAGCCCGGATTTGGACAGGGGGCAGCCCCAGCATTTT. It encodes CASSPDLDRGQPQHF. The V and J genes are TRBV9 and TRBJ1-5; TRBD1 matches at 10 bases. This CDR3 is 15 amino acids long. V lost 4 bases and J lost 7; bases outside the gene matches: 8. Germline CDR1 is SGDLS and CDR2 is YYNGEE.

In nucleotides, the CDR3 is TGCAGCGTTGCCGGGACAGGGGGCAATCAGCCCCAGCATTTT. This translates into CSVAGTGGNQPQHF. V usage is TRBV29-1 and J usage is TRBJ1-5, with TRBD1 matching 10 bases. CDR1 and CDR2 from the germline V gene are SQVTM and ANQGSEA. CDR3 length: 14 residues. With V trimmed by 4 bases and J by 2 bases, 2 bases remained unmatched.

The chain uses TRBV6-1 and TRBJ1-2; 9 bases match TRBD1. Germline-derived CDR1 and CDR2 are MNHNS and SASEGT. This CDR3 has 14 residues. Unmatched junction bases numbered 7, after V lost 6 bases and J lost 5 bases. CDR3 residues: CASSLQGARYGYTF. The CDR3, as DNA: TGTGCCAGCAGCTTACAGGGGGCGCGGTATGGCTACACCTTC.

This clone was detected once. In nucleotides, the CDR3 is TGTGCCACCAGCAGAGGGACTGCTAGCACAGATACGCAGTATTTT. Its protein is CATSRGTASTDTQYF. V usage is TRBV15 and J usage is TRBJ2-3, with D maybe TRBD2 (5 bases). Germline lookup yields CDR1 LNHNV and CDR2 YYDKDF (reference sequence). Trimming took off 1 base at V and 0 bases at J, with 8 bases between the two ends. The CDR3 loop spans 15 amino acids.

The chain is built from TRBV27 and TRBJ1-4, with a tentative D call TRBD1 (6 bases). This CDR3 comprises 13 residues. The germline V and J ends were trimmed by 3 bases and 8 bases, with 10 bases remaining between them. Germline CDR1 MNHEY, CDR2 SMNVEV (reference sequence). The CDR3 loop is CASSFSDSEKLFF. In DNA form, the CDR3 reads TGTGCCAGCAGTTTTTCGGACAGCGAAAAACTGTTTTTT.

In its sample, this clone was seen once. The genes are TRBV5-6 and TRBJ1-2; 9 bases align to TRBD1. After removal of 4 bases from V and 4 bases from J, the junction contained 8 bases not matched to a gene. CDR3 size: 15 residues. Germline CDR1 is SGHDT and CDR2 is YYEEEE. The CDR3 sequence is CASSAQYRGPYGYTF. DNA of the CDR3: TGTGCCAGCAGCGCGCAGTACAGGGGGCCCTATGGCTACACCTTC.

This clone was seen once. The chain links TRBV7-8 to TRBJ1-2; D unresolved. The V gene's germline CDR1 is SGHVS and CDR2 FQNEAQ. This CDR3 spans 12 amino acids. Trimming removed 0 bases from V and 2 bases from J, with 1 base in between. CDR3 loop: CASSLANYGYTF. The CDR3 nucleotides are TGTGCCAGCAGCTTAGCGAACTATGGCTACACCTTC.

CDR3 sequence: CASRVGGDNSPLHF. DNA of the CDR3: TGTGCCAGCAGGGTAGGAGGGGATAATTCACCCCTCCACTTT. The chain recombines TRBV7-8 with TRBJ1-6; possible D gene TRBD1, 5 bases. Between the trimmed V and J ends, which lost 6 bases and 5 bases, there was a span of 11 bases. CDR1 is SGHVS and CDR2 is FQNEAQ in the germline V gene. The length of the CDR3 is 14 residues.

The V gene is TRBV5-1, the J gene TRBJ1-1; D gene ambiguous. The germline V gene has CDR1 SGHRS and CDR2 YFSETQ. With 0 bases removed from V and 4 bases from J, the gap between germline ends came to 13 bases. The CDR3 runs 15 residues. The CDR3 DNA reads as TGCGCCAGCAGCTTGGAGGGTCGTTCTGGCACTGAAGCTTTCTTT. Translating it yields CASSLEGRSGTEAFF. The variable domain in full, completed from reference TRBV5-1 and TRBJ1-1, reads KAGVTQTPRYLIKTRGQQVTLSCSPISGHRSVSWYQQTPGQGLQFLFEYFSETQRNKGNFPGRFSGRQFSNSRSEMNVSTLELGDSALYLCASSLEGRSGTEAFFGQGTRLTVV.